This T cell receptor (beta chain) emerged from a study of early T cells in non-severe SARS-CoV-2 infection (dated by TCRdb to the early 2020s). Background on the whole study: Because TCR sequencing relied on bulk RNA taken from unsorted whole blood, pairing of alpha and beta chains was not possible. Summary of the overall study and its limitations: Matching against VDJdb was skewed toward anti-spike CD8 responses, likely underestimated virus-specific expansions, and missed private and CD4 specificities.

CDR1 SGHTA and CDR2 FQGTGA were looked up in the germline V gene. The CDR3 runs 15 amino acids, cysteine and phenylalanine included. CDR3 DNA is the only sequence kept; it has 45 bases, read in frame from the first base. The junction shows trimming of 5 bases on V and 0 bases on J, plus 12 bases between the germline ends. Set within a cohort of healthcare workers in London, UK, this nested case-control study involved weekly PCR testing of nasopharyngeal swabs along with blood sampling. Healthcare workers were recruited between 23 and 31 March 2020, during the week of the UK lockdown, and were followed weekly for up to 16 weeks. Receptor amplification or capture employed 5' RACE. TCRdb shows the sequencer as NextSeq 500. In the TCR library protocol, unique molecular identifiers were attached to individual cDNA molecules to correct for PCR bias and sequencing error. Sequencing covered both TCR alpha and beta chains, and within each sample the abundances of alpha and beta sequences were tightly co-correlated. The study's own analysis went as follows. Decombinator V4 was used to perform V gene, J gene and CDR3 annotation of TCR sequences. TCRs were defined as expanded if a significant change between any two time points was detected under a Poisson model with p below 0.0001. TCR abundances were normalised to the total number of TCRs sequenced per sample and were expressed as counts per million. TRAV1-2 paired with TRAJ12, TRAJ20 or TRAJ33 defined MAIT TCRs, while TRAV10 paired with TRAJ18 defined iNKT TCRs. A search of VDJdb, accessed on 1 November 2021, was run for TCRs annotated to CMV, EBV and SARS-CoV-2, with TCRs annotated for multiple antigens excluded. The public reads were run again by TCRdb, first through fastp at Q25 and then through MiXCR, and only productive beta chains were kept. Every entry covers one CDR3 protein and lists the most common genes and DNA from its rows. These V and J calls are TCRdb output, not the study's own analysis. The sample includes tens of thousands of distinct CDR3 sequences, with under 4.5% observed a single time. The ten largest clones capture approximately 6.3% of the sample.

This clonotype was detected only a few times. Its antigen remains undetermined. Base qualities are not at hand, and no much larger clone is one base apart. The rearranged chain carries TRBV7-3 and TRBJ2-3; the D gene identity is not certain. Specimen: whole blood. The receptor comes from an adult who was a healthcare worker with PCR-confirmed SARS-CoV-2 infection or an uninfected control (not recorded which). In nucleotides, the sequence is TGTGCCAGCAGCCGAACGGCGGCTAGCACAGATACGCAGTATTTT. The encoded protein is CASSRTAASTDTQYF.